This T cell receptor (beta chain) emerged from a study of CD8+CD57+ T cells in acquired aplastic anemia. Study at large: DNA from sorted CD4+ and CD8+ cells averaged around 3 ug. Healthy donors gave some 10 million reads on average for CD4+ cells.

Study results and caveats: Found in both controls and patients were almost 30 CD8+ CDR3 sequences. CD8+ Simpson's diversity in patients was not significantly different from that in controls.

CDR3 and TCR beta VDJ profiling relied on genomic DNA as the template. TCRdb analysed the reads with MiXCR anew, one entry per CDR3 protein. The sample yields around 230,000 distinct CDR3 sequences, under 65% seen once. In the case of this clonotype: Antigen specificity is unknown.

Sequenced input: sorted CD4+, CD8+, or CD8+CD57+ T cells (not recorded which) from PBMCs. The source is a human donor in good health.

The CDR3: CASSQDRGFNEQYF. DNA for the CDR3: TGTGCCAGCAGCCAGGACAGGGGGTTCAACGAGCAGTACTTC. The rearrangement links TRBV7-8 to TRBJ2-7; 10 nucleotides match TRBD1. The J segment lost 5 bases and the V segment lost 5 bases, leaving 6 bases of the junction unmatched. CDR3 size: 14 residues. Per the germline V gene, CDR1 is SGHVS and CDR2 is FQNEAQ.